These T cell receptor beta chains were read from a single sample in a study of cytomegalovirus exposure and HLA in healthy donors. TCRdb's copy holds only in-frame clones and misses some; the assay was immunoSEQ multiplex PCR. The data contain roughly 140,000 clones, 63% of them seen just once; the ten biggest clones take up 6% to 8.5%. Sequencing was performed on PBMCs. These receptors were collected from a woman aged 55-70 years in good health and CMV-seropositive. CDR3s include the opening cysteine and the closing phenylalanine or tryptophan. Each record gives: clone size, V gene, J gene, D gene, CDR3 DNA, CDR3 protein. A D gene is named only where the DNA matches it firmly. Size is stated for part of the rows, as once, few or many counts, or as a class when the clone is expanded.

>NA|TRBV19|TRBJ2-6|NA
TGTGCCAGTAGTATAAGGGGAAAAGGGGCCAACGTCCTGACTTTC
CASSIRGKGANVLTF
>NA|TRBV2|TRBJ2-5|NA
TGTGCCAGCAGTGAATGGCGACAAATTCAAGAGACCCAGTACTTC
CASSEWRQIQETQYF
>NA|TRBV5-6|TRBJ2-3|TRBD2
TGTGCCAGCAGCTTGGTGGCGGGGGGCACAGATACGCAGTATTTT
CASSLVAGGTDTQYF
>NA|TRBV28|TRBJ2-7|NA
TGTGCCAGCACTTCGAGCGGCCTTGTGAACTACGAGCAGTACTTC
CASTSSGLVNYEQYF
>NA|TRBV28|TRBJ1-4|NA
TGTGCCAGCAGTTTATCTGGGCAACCAAATGAAAAACTGTTTTTT
CASSLSGQPNEKLFF
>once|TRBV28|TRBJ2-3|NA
TGTGCCAGCAGTTCGTCCAGGGGTGGAGATACGCAGTATTTT
CASSSSRGGDTQYF
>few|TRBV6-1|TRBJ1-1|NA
TGTGCCAGCAGTGACCGGTGGAACACTGAAGCTTTCTTT
CASSDRWNTEAFF
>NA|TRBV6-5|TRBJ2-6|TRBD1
TGTGCCAGCAGTTATGGCAGGGGGCTAGGGGCCAACGTCCTGACTTTC
CASSYGRGLGANVLTF
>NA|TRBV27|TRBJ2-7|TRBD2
TGTGCCAGCAGTTTATCCGGGACTAGCGGGAGTCAGGGGCAGTACTTC
CASSLSGTSGSQGQYF
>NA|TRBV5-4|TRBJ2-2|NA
TGTGCCAGCAGCTTGGTCCCCGGAGCGAACACCGGGGAGCTGTTTTTT
CASSLVPGANTGELFF
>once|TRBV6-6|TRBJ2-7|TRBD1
TGTGCCAGCTCCGGACAGGGGGCTGGATCGACCTACGAGCAGTACTTC
CASSGQGAGSTYEQYF
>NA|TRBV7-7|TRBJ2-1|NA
TGTGCTAGCAGCCCCTGGGGCGTTAACAATGAGCAGTTCTTC
CASSPWGVNNEQFF
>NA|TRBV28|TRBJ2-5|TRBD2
TGTGCCAGCAGTTCCTTAGCGGGAGGAGGACAAGAGACCCAGTACTTC
CASSSLAGGGQETQYF